These T cell receptor beta chains were read from a single sample in a study of T cell responses to AZD1222 COVID-19 vaccine. Method: immunoSEQ multiplex PCR; TCRdb's copy keeps in-frame clones and lacks some. The data hold roughly 150,000 clones, with around 90% observed a single time. Sample: peripheral blood, taken 28 days after the second AZD1222 dose. The receptors were gathered from an adult who received the AZD1222 COVID-19 vaccine. CDR3s include the opening cysteine and the closing phenylalanine or tryptophan. A D gene is named only where the DNA matches it firmly. Clone size is given for some rows only: seen once, a few or many times, or a class if the clone is expanded.

TRBD1	TRBJ2-7	-	TRBV30	TGTGCCTGGGCGCTGAACAGGGACAGGGCGGCCTACGAGCAGTACTTC	CAWALNRDRAAYEQYF
-	TRBJ2-7	-	TRBV6-5	TGTGCCAGCAGTTACTCGTCGCAGGGGCTCCGCTACGAGCAGTACTTC	CASSYSSQGLRYEQYF
TRBD1	TRBJ1-5	-	TRBV7-8	TGTGCCAGCAGCTGGGAGGACAGGGGCTTAAATCAGCCCCAGCATTTT	CASSWEDRGLNQPQHF
-	TRBJ2-2	-	TRBV7-9	TGTGCCAGCAGCCATAACCGGGGACCCGGGGAGCTGTTTTTT	CASSHNRGPGELFF
TRBD1	TRBJ2-5	-	TRBV5-1	TGCGCCAGCAGCGGGCCACAGGGGAATATTCAAGAGACCCAGTACTTC	CASSGPQGNIQETQYF
TRBD1	TRBJ1-5	-	TRBV11-2	TGTGCCAGCAGCTTATTGGGACAGGGAGGGATGCCCCAGCATTTT	CASSLLGQGGMPQHF
-	TRBJ1-4	-	TRBV4-3	TGCGCCAGCAGCCCACCACTCGGGGCTCAAAACGAAAAACTGTTTTTT	CASSPPLGAQNEKLFF
-	TRBJ1-6	once	TRBV12-5	TGTGCTAGTGGTTTGGAGACAGGTTCACCCCTCCACTTT	CASGLETGSPLHF
TRBD1	TRBJ2-7	-	TRBV5-6	TGTGCCAGCAGCTTGTCTGGGACAGGGTTATACGAGCAGTACTTC	CASSLSGTGLYEQYF
-	TRBJ2-1	-	TRBV15	TGTGCCACCAGCAGAGATATTCCGGGTGGGAGCTCCTACAATGAGCAGTTCTTC	CATSRDIPGGSSYNEQFF
-	TRBJ1-4	-	TRBV10-3	TGTGCCATCAGTGAGGGGGCCCCGAATAATGAAAAACTGTTTTTT	CAISEGAPNNEKLFF
-	TRBJ1-2	-	TRBV6-1	TGTGCCAGCAGTGAAATGCGGGGCGAGAGCTATGGCTACACCTTC	CASSEMRGESYGYTF
-	TRBJ2-1	-	TRBV5-1	TGCGCCAGCAGCGGGAGGACGGGAGAAGATGAGCAGTTCTTC	CASSGRTGEDEQFF
TRBD1	TRBJ1-1	-	TRBV5-8	TGTGCCAGCAGCCTGGGGACAGGCACTGAAGCTTTCTTT	CASSLGTGTEAFF
-	TRBJ1-3	-	TRBV6-5	TGTGTCAGCCGGTTGGGCCCGGATGGAAACACCATATATTTT	CVSRLGPDGNTIYF
-	TRBJ2-1	-	TRBV2	TGTGCCAGCGCCTTTGGTGTTAGGAATGAGCAGTTCTTC	CASAFGVRNEQFF
-	TRBJ1-3	-	TRBV18	TGTGCCAGCTCAACAAAAAACGAGGGAACTGGAAACACCATATATTTT	CASSTKNEGTGNTIYF
TRBD1	TRBJ1-2	-	TRBV3-1/TRBV3-2	TGTGCCAGCAGCCGAGGGACGACAGGGGGGGATGGCTACACCTTC	CASSRGTTGGDGYTF
-	TRBJ1-4	-	TRBV30	TGTGCCTGGAGTGTAAGCGGGGGACCTCCTGGGTTT	CAWSVSGGPPGF
-	TRBJ2-7	-	TRBV19	TGTGCCAGTAGTATGTGGGGCCCTAGCTCCTACGAGCAGTACTTC	CASSMWGPSSYEQYF
TRBD2	TRBJ2-5	-	TRBV6-5	TGTGCCAGCAGTTACGGCGGGGGGATCCAAGAGACCCAGTACTTC	CASSYGGGIQETQYF
-	TRBJ2-5	-	TRBV21-1	TGTGCCAGCAGCGACAGGGGGCGAGGGGCCCAGTACTTC	CASSDRGRGAQYF
-	TRBJ1-2	-	TRBV3-1/TRBV3-2	TGTGCCAGCAGGGGGGAAAGCTATGGCTACACCTTC	CASRGESYGYTF
TRBD1	TRBJ1-5	-	TRBV6-2/TRBV6-3	TGTGCCAGCAGTTACTCTCCCGCGACAGGGGGTATCAATCAGCCCCAGCATTTT	CASSYSPATGGINQPQHF
-	TRBJ1-5	-	TRBV2	TGTGCCAGCACGGTCGGGAACAAAAATCAGCCCCAGCATTTT	CASTVGNKNQPQHF
-	TRBJ1-5	-	TRBV7-9	TGTGCCAGCAGCTTAAGAGGGGGTGGACAGCCCCAGCATTTT	CASSLRGGGQPQHF
-	TRBJ2-7	-	TRBV2	TGTGCCAGTAGGTCCTCCTACGAGCAGTACTTC	CASRSSYEQYF
TRBD1	TRBJ1-5	-	TRBV7-8	TGTGCCAGCAGCAACCGGGACAGGGGGCTCAGGCTGGTCCAGCCCCAGCATTTT	CASSNRDRGLRLVQPQHF
TRBD2	TRBJ2-2	-	TRBV19	TGTGCCAGTAGTATCCTAGCGGGGACGAACACCGGGGAGCTGTTTTTT	CASSILAGTNTGELFF
-	TRBJ1-1	-	TRBV5-6	TGTGCCAGCAGCTACCGGGGACCGGCTTTCTTT	CASSYRGPAFF
-	TRBJ2-2	-	TRBV20-1	TGCACCGCCGGGGGCACCGGGGAGCTGTTTTTT	CTAGGTGELFF
-	TRBJ1-5	-	TRBV4-2	TGTGCCAGCAGCCAAAAAGGACAGTCTAGCAATCAGCCCCAGCATTTT	CASSQKGQSSNQPQHF
TRBD2	TRBJ2-2	once	TRBV3-1/TRBV3-2	TGTGCCAGCAGGACTCCCGGGACTAGCGGGAAGGGAACCGGGGAGCTGTTTTTT	CASRTPGTSGKGTGELFF
-	TRBJ1-5	-	TRBV4-2	TGTGCCAGCAGCCAGGGGCGTAATCAGCCCCAGCATTTT	CASSQGRNQPQHF
-	TRBJ1-3	once	TRBV28	TGTGCCAGCAGTTTATCTAGGGTGAGCTCTGGAAACACCATATATTTT	CASSLSRVSSGNTIYF
-	TRBJ1-2	once	TRBV6-5	TGTGCCAGCAGTTACTTCAACAGGCGGTTAAGCGGCTACACCTTC	CASSYFNRRLSGYTF
-	TRBJ2-5	-	TRBV19	TGTGCCAGTAGTACTTCAGAGACCCAGTACTTC	CASSTSETQYF
-	TRBJ1-1	-	TRBV7-8	TGTGCCAGCAGACAAGCAAAGGGTGGCAACACTGAAGCTTTCTTT	CASRQAKGGNTEAFF
TRBD1	TRBJ2-7	-	TRBV29-1	TGCAGCGTTGAACCGGGACAGGACTCCTACGAGCAGTACTTC	CSVEPGQDSYEQYF
-	TRBJ1-3	-	TRBV25-1	TGTGCCAGCAGTGAATTCGGCGGGGGAAGGACCACTGGAAACACCATATATTTT	CASSEFGGGRTTGNTIYF
-	TRBJ2-7	-	TRBV12-3/TRBV12-4	TGTGCCAGCACCACAGCGACTCGCGAGCAGTACTTC	CASTTATREQYF
TRBD2	TRBJ2-7	-	TRBV19	TGTGCCACCTCACCTTCTGGCGCGGGGGTCCCCTACGAGCAGTACTTC	CATSPSGAGVPYEQYF
TRBD1	TRBJ1-2	-	TRBV11-2	TGTGCCAGCAGCTTGTACAGGACATCAGGGGGGTATGGCTACACCTTC	CASSLYRTSGGYGYTF
-	TRBJ1-4	-	TRBV7-2	TGTGCCAGCAGCCCGAATATGGGGACTAATGAAAAACTGTTTTTT	CASSPNMGTNEKLFF
TRBD1	TRBJ2-3	-	TRBV7-7	TGTGCTAGCAGCCACGGGACAGCTAGCACAGATACGCAGTATTTT	CASSHGTASTDTQYF
-	TRBJ2-1	-	TRBV5-1	TGCGCCAGCAGCTTGGTCCGGGGCGGGAACTCCTACAATGAGCAGTTCTTC	CASSLVRGGNSYNEQFF
TRBD1	TRBJ2-4	-	TRBV4-3	TGCGCCAGCAGCGCCGAGTATTACGGGACAGACAAAAACATTCAGTACTTC	CASSAEYYGTDKNIQYF
-	TRBJ2-1	-	TRBV25-1	TGTGCCAGCAGTCGGAACAATGAGCAGTTCTTC	CASSRNNEQFF
TRBD1	TRBJ2-3	once	TRBV3-1/TRBV3-2	TGTGCCAGCAGCCCCCGGGACAGAGACACAGATACGCAGTATTTT	CASSPRDRDTDTQYF
TRBD2	TRBJ2-7	few	TRBV10-3	TGTGCCATCAGGCTCGGGGGGAGCTCCTACGAGCAGTACTTC	CAIRLGGSSYEQYF
TRBD2	TRBJ2-7	-	TRBV2	TGTGCCAGCAGCAACGGGAGGAGGGGCGAGCAGTACTTC	CASSNGRRGEQYF
TRBD2	TRBJ2-5	-	TRBV3-1/TRBV3-2	TGTGCCAGCAGCCCCCTAGCGGGGAAGTACCAAGAGACCCAGTACTTC	CASSPLAGKYQETQYF